This T cell receptor beta chain was identified in a study of neoadjuvant anti-PD-1 for oral cavity cancer. Study at large: Patients without progression received a fourth nivolumab dose around day 43, then surgical resection on days 50-56.

Patients were newly diagnosed with stage II-IVA oral cavity squamous cell carcinoma without prior systemic or radiation treatment. PBMC libraries mostly used around 0.5 ug of input genomic DNA, with six replicates per sample. TCRdb keeps only in-frame clones here, not all; method: immunoSEQ multiplex PCR. In the table there are 70,000 to 95,000 clones, less than 85% of which are singletons. The germline V gene has CDR1 SGHTS and CDR2 YDEGEE. The CDR3 extends over 15 amino acids. Unmatched junction bases numbered 5, after V lost 0 bases and J lost 5 bases. This TCR came from a person aged 35-79 years with oral cavity squamous cell carcinoma. The sample here was PBMCs, taken before nivolumab (anti-PD-1) treatment. The chain is built from TRBV5-8 and TRBJ2-5, with 9 bases lining up with TRBD1. CDR3 protein: CASSLEGDRVETQYF. DNA for the CDR3: TGTGCCAGCAGCTTGGAAGGGGACAGGGTGGAGACCCAGTACTTC. The complete variable domain, with remaining parts taken from reference TRBV5-8 and TRBJ2-5, reads EAGVTQSPTHLIKTRGQQATLRCSPISGHTSVYWYQQALGLGLQFLLWYDEGEERNRGNFPPRFSGRQFPNYSSELNVNALELEDSALYLCASSLEGDRVETQYFGPGTRLLVL.